These 9 T cell receptor beta chains were sequenced from one sample in a study of blood T cell repertoires in COVID-19. This table comes from immunoSEQ multiplex PCR, and its TCRdb copy is limited to in-frame clones, with some not included. The sample records 290,000 or so clones, 87% being singletons. The sequenced sample was peripheral blood. The receptors originated from a man aged 18 to 29 with active or convalescent COVID-19.

The V gene is TRBV20-1, the J gene TRBJ2-1; 11 bases map to TRBD2. V gave up 3 bases and J gave up 8 bases; unmatched junction bases: 12. CDR3 size: 16 residues. Germline assignment: CDR1 DFQATT and CDR2 SNEGSKA (reference sequence). The CDR3 DNA sequence: TGCAGTGCTAGTGGGCTAGCGGGAGGTCTACTCGATGAGCAGTTCTTC. It specifies CSASGLAGGLLDEQFF.

The rearrangement joins TRBV18 to TRBJ2-2; tentatively, D is TRBD2 (6 bases). This CDR3 spans 15 amino acids. V was shortened by 1 base and J by 5 bases, with 11 bases between the two germline ends. Germline V CDR1 and CDR2: KGHSH, LQKENI. CDR3 DNA: TGTGCCAGCTCACCACAGATTGCGGGAACCGGGGAGCTGTTTTTT. As protein: CASSPQIAGTGELFF.

The V gene is TRBV29-1, the J gene TRBJ1-2, with D unclear. This CDR3 comprises 11 residues. Germline lookup yields CDR1 SQVTM and CDR2 ANQGSEA. Trimming shortened V by 7 bases and J by 8 bases, and 14 bases separated the two germline ends. The DNA for the CDR3 is TGCAGCGCGCGCCTACTCGGGGGCTACACCTTC. As protein: CSARLLGGYTF.

The gene calls are TRBV19 and TRBJ1-6, with 10 bases fitting TRBD1. J gave up 7 bases and V 4 bases, and 10 bases lay outside the gene matches. There are 17 residues in the CDR3. Per germline, CDR1 LNHDA and CDR2 SQIVND (reference sequence). The CDR3 is CASSNTRDRGRNSPLHF. For the CDR3, the DNA is TGTGCCAGTAGTAATACTCGGGACAGGGGAAGAAATTCACCCCTCCACTTT.

The rearrangement joins TRBV28 to TRBJ1-6; the D gene is possibly TRBD1 (6 bases). Looked up from germline, CDR1 is MDHEN and CDR2 is SYDVKM. Trimming removed 6 bases from V and 8 bases from J, with 14 bases in between. This CDR3 comprises 14 residues. The CDR3 loop reads CASRQGGIHSPLHF. The CDR3, as DNA: TGTGCCAGCAGGCAAGGGGGAATACATTCACCCCTCCACTTT. The full variable domain, with the rest looked up from reference TRBV28 and TRBJ1-6, is DVKVTQSSRYLVKRTGEKVFLECVQDMDHENMFWYRQDPGLGLRLIYFSYDVKMKEKGDIPEGYSVSREKKERFSLILESASTNQTSMYLCASRQGGIHSPLHFGNGTRLTVT.

Only one count was recorded for this clone. This rearrangement joins TRBV27 to TRBJ1-5; TRBD1 might be the D (5 bases). Trimming cost V 2 bases and J 6 bases, with 8 bases left between them. CDR3 size: 13 residues. The V gene's germline CDR1 is MNHEY and CDR2 SMNVEV (reference sequence). CDR3 in amino acids: CASSLGGGQPQHF. The CDR3 DNA reads TGTGCCAGCAGTTTAGGGGGAGGTCAGCCCCAGCATTTT.

The chain uses TRBV15 and TRBJ1-5; D is possibly TRBD1 (6 bases). This CDR3 has 13 amino acids. Trimming cost V 1 base and J 10 bases, with 11 bases left between them. CDR1 and CDR2 from the germline V gene are LNHNV and YYDKDF (reference sequence). The CDR3 region has the DNA TGTGCCACCAGCAGAGTGGAGGACAGCCCCCAGCATTTT. Its translation is CATSRVEDSPQHF. Complete variable domain (other parts from reference TRBV15 and TRBJ1-5): DAMVIQNPRYQVTQFGKPVTLSCSQTLNHNVMYWYQQKSSQAPKLLFHYYDKDFNNEADTPDNFQSRRPNTSFCFLDIRSPGLGDTAMYLCATSRVEDSPQHFGDGTRLSIL.

The V and J genes are TRBV9 and TRBJ2-1; tentatively, D is TRBD1 (6 bases). The length of the CDR3 is 16 residues. In germline, CDR1 is SGDLS, CDR2 YYNGEE. Deletions cut 0 bases from V and 8 bases from J, with 18 bases between. The CDR3 spells CASSVASQGTGDEQFF. In DNA, the CDR3 is TGTGCCAGCAGCGTAGCTTCCCAGGGGACGGGCGATGAGCAGTTCTTC. Looking up the rest from reference TRBV9 and TRBJ2-1 gives the full variable domain: DSGVTQTPKHLITATGQRVTLRCSPRSGDLSVYWYQQSLDQGLQFLIQYYNGEERAKGNILERFSAQQFPDLHSELNLSSLELGDSALYFCASSVASQGTGDEQFFGPGTRLTVL.

The chain has TRBV12-5 and TRBJ2-7; TRBD2 matches at 8 bases. The CDR3 runs 15 residues. The germline CDR1 and CDR2 sequences are LGHNT and FRNRAP. V lost 2 bases to trimming and J lost 2 bases; unmatched junction nucleotides: 5. As DNA, the CDR3 is TGTGCTAGTGGTTTGTTCGGGGGGGCAACCTACGAGCAGTACTTC. Translating gives CASGLFGGATYEQYF.